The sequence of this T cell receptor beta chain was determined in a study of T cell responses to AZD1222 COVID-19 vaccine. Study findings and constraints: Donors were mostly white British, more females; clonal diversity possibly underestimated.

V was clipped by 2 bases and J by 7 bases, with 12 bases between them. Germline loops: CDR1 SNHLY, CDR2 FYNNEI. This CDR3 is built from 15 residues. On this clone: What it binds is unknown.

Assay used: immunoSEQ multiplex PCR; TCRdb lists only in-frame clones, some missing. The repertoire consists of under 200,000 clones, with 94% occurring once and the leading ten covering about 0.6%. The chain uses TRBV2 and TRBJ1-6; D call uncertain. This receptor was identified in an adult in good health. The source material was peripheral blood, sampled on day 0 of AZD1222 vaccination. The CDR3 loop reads CASSELARSNSPLHF. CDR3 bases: TGTGCCAGCAGTGAACTGGCCCGATCCAATTCACCCCTCCACTTT. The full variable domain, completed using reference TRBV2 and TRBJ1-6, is EPEVTQTPSHQVTQMGQEVILRCVPISNHLYFYWYRQILGQKVEFLVSFYNNEISEKSEIFDDQFSVERPDGSNFTLKIRSTKLEDSAMYFCASSELARSNSPLHFGNGTRLTVT.